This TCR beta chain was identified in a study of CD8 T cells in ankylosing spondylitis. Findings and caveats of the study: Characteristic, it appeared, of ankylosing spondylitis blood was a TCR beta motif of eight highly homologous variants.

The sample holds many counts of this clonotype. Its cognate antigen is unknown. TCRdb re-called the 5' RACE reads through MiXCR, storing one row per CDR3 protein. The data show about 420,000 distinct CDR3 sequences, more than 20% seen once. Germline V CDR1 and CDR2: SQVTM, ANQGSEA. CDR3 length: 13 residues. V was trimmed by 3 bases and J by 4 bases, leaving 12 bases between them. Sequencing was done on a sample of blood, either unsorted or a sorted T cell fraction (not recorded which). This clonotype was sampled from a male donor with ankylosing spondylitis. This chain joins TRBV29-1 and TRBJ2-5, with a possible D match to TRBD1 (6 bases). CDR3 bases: TGCAGCGTTGATTTGACAGGAAGAGAGACCCAGTACTTC. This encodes CSVDLTGRETQYF. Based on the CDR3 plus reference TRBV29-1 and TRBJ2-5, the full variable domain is SAVISQKPSRDICQRGTSLTIQCQVDSQVTMMFWYRQQPGQSLTLIATANQGSEATYESGFVIDKFPISRPNLTFSTLTVSNMSPEDSSIYLCSVDLTGRETQYFGPGTRLLVL.